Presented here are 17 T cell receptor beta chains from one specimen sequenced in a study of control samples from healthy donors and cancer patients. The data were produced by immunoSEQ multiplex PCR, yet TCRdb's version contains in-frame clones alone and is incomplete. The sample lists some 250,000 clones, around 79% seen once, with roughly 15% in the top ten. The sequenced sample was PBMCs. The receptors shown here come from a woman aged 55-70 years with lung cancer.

This CDR3 is CASSLGGQGFSGANVLTF. The CDR3 coding sequence is TGTGCCAGTAGTTTAGGGGGACAGGGGTTCTCTGGGGCCAACGTCCTGACTTTC. This sequence joins TRBV19 and TRBJ2-6; 10 positions match TRBD1. CDR3 length equals 18 residues. The V gene's germline CDR1 is LNHDA and CDR2 SQIVND (reference sequence). V gave up 5 bases and J gave up 0 bases; unmatched junction bases: 7.

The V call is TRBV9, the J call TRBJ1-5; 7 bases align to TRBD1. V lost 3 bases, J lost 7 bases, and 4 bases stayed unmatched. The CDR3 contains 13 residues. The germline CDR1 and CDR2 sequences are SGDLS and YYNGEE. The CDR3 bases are TGTGCCAGCAGCGGGGGACAGAACCAGCCCCAGCATTTT. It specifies CASSGGQNQPQHF.

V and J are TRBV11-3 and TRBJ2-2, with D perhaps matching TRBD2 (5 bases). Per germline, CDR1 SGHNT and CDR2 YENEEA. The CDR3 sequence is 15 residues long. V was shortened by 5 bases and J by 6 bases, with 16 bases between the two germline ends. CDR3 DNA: TGTGCCAGCAGCGCCGGACGGGGTCGGGCCGGGGAGCTGTTTTTT. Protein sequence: CASSAGRGRAGELFF.

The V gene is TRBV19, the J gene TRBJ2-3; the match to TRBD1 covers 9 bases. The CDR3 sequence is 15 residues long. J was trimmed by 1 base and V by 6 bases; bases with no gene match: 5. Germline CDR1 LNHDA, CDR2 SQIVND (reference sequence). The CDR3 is CASRDRGIGTDTQYF. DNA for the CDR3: TGTGCCAGTAGGGACAGGGGAATCGGCACAGATACGCAGTATTTT.

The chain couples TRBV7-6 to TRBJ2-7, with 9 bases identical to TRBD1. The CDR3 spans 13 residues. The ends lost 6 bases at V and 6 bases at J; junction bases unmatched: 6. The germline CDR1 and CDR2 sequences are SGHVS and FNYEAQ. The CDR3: CASSGYRGREQYF. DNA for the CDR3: TGTGCCAGCAGTGGGTACAGGGGGCGCGAGCAGTACTTC.

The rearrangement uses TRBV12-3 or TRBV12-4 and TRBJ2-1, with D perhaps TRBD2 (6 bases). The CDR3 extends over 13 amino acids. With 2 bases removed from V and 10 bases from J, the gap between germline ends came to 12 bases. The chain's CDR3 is CASSLSGEKEQFF. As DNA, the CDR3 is TGTGCCAGCAGTTTATCGGGAGAAAAAGAGCAGTTCTTC.

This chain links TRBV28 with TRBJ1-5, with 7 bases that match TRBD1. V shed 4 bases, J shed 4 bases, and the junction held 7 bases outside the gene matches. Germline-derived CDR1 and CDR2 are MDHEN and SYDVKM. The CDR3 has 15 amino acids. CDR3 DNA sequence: TGTGCCAGCAGTTCCGCCCAGGGGGATAATCAGCCCCAGCATTTT. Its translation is CASSSAQGDNQPQHF.

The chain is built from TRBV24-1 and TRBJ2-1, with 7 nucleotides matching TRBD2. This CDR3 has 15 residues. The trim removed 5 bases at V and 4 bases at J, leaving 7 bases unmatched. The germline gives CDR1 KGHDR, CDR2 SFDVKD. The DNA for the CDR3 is TGTGCCACCAGTGGCGTGGCTAGCGGTTACAATGAGCAGTTCTTC. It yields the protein CATSGVASGYNEQFF.

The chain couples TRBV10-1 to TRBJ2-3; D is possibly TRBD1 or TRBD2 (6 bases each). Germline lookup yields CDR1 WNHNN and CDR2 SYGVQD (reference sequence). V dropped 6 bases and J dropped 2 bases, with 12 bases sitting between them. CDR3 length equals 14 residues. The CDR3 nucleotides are TGCGCCAGCAGATTAGGGGGGTCCACAGATACGCAGTATTTT. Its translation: CASRLGGSTDTQYF.

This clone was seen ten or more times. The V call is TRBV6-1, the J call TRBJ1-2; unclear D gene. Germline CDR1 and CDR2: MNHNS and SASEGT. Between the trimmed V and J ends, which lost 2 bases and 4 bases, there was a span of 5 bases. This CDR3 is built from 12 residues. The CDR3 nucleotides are TGTGCCAGCAGTGAAACGGCCTATGGCTACACCTTC. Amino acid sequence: CASSETAYGYTF.

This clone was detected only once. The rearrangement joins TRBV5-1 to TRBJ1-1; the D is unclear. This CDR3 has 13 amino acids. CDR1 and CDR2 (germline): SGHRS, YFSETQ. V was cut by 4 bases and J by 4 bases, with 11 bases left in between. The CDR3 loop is CASSQGSSTEAFF. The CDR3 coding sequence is TGCGCCAGCAGCCAAGGTTCAAGCACTGAAGCTTTCTTT.

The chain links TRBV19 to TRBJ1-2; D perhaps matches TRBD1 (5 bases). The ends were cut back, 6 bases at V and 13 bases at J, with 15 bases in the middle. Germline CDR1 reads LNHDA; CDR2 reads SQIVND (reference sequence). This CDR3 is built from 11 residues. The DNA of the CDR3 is TGTGCCAGTAGGGGGGACGGCCTGGGCACCTTC. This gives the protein CASRGDGLGTF. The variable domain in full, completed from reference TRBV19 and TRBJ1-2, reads DGGITQSPKYLFRKEGQNVTLSCEQNLNHDAMYWYRQDPGQGLRLIYYSQIVNDFQKGDIAEGYSVSREKKESFPLTVTSAQKNPTAFYLCASRGDGLGTFGSGTRLTVV.

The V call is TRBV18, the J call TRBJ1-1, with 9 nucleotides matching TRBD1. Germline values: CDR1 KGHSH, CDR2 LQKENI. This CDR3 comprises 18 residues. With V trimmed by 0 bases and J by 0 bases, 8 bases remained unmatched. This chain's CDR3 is CASSPPTTGGRMNTEAFF. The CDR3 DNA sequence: TGTGCCAGCTCACCACCTACAACAGGGGGCAGAATGAACACTGAAGCTTTCTTT. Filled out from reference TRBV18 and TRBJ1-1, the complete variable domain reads NAGVMQNPRHLVRRRGQEARLRCSPMKGHSHVYWYRQLPEEGLKFMVYLQKENIIDESGMPKERFSAEFPKEGPSILRIQQVVRGDSAAYFCASSPPTTGGRMNTEAFFGQGTRLTVV.

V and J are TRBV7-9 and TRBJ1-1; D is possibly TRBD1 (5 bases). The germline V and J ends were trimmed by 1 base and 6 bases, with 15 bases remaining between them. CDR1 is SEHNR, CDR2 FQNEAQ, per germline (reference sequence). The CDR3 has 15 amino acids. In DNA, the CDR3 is TGTGCCAGCAGCTTAGGGTGGGGGTACAGCCCTGAAGCTTTCTTT. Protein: CASSLGWGYSPEAFF.

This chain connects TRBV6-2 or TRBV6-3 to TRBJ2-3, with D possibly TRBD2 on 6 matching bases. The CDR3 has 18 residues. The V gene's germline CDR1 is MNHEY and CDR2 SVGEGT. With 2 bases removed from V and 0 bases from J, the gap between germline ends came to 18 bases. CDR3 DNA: TGTGCCAGCAGTTACCGCCGCAGCGGGTTGACTAGCACAGATACGCAGTATTTT. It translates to CASSYRRSGLTSTDTQYF.

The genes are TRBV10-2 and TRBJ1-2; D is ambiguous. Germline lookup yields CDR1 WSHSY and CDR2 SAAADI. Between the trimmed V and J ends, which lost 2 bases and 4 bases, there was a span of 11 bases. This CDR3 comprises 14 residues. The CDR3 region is CASSEGNSGYGYTF. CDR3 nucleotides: TGCGCCAGCAGTGAGGGAAACTCGGGCTATGGCTACACCTTC.

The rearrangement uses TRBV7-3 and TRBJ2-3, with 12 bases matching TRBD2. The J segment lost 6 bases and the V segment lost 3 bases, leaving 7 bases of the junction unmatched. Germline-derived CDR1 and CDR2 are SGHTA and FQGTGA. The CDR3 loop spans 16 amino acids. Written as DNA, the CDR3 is TGTGCCAGCAGCTTCACCCTAGCGGGGGGGCTGGATACGCAGTATTTT. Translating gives CASSFTLAGGLDTQYF.